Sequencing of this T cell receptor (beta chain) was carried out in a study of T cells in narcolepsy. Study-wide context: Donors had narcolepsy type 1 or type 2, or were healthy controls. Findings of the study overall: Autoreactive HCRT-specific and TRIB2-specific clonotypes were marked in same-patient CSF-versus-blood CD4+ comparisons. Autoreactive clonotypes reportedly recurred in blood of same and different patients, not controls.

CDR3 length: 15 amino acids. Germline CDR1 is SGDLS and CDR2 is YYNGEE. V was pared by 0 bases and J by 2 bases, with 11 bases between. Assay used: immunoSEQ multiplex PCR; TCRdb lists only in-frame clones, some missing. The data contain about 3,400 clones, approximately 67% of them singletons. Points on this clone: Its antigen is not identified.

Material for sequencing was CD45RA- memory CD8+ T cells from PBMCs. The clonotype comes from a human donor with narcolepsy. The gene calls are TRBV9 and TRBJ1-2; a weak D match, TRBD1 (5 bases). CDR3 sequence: CASSVGGRVNYGYTF. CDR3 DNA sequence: TGTGCCAGCAGCGTAGGCGGCAGGGTGAACTATGGCTACACCTTC.